These 18 T cell receptor beta chains were all obtained from the same sample, sequenced in a study of shared clonotypes between healthy human individuals. The assay was immunoSEQ multiplex PCR, and TCRdb's table has in-frame clones only and misses some. The table shows millions of clones, with roughly nine tenths occurring only once. Material: naive CD4+ T cells sorted from blood. The subset here: CD45RA+ positively selected. The receptors derive from a man aged 18 to 29 in good health.

This clone was counted once. The V gene is TRBV15, the J gene TRBJ2-2; D call uncertain. V lost 1 base, J lost 4 bases, and 4 bases lay in between. The length of the CDR3 is 13 residues. In germline, CDR1 is LNHNV, CDR2 YYDKDF (reference sequence). This CDR3 reads CATSRGSTGELFF. The CDR3 nucleotides are TGTGCCACCAGCAGAGGTAGCACCGGGGAGCTGTTTTTT.

Remarks on this clone: This CDR3 is also generated by other DNA sequences in the sample. This sequence joins TRBV9 and TRBJ2-7; maybe TRBD2 (5 bases). Germline values: CDR1 SGDLS, CDR2 YYNGEE. This CDR3 has 14 residues. V lost 4 bases to trimming and J lost 4 bases, with 15 bases between them. CDR3 nucleotide sequence: TGTGCCAGCAGCCCACGTCCTAGCTCTTACGAGCAGTACTTC. This translates into CASSPRPSSYEQYF.

The J gene is TRBJ1-4, the V gene TRBV28, with no clear D. The length of the CDR3 is 13 residues. Germline V lookup: CDR1 MDHEN, CDR2 SYDVKM. Trimming took off 3 bases at V and 5 bases at J, with 7 bases between the two ends. CDR3 loop: CASSLSGNEKLFF. CDR3 in DNA: TGTGCCAGCAGTTTGTCCGGGAATGAAAAACTGTTTTTT.

The chain couples TRBV4-2 to TRBJ1-1, with D unclear. The V gene's germline CDR1 is LGHNA and CDR2 YNFKEQ. The CDR3 contains 16 residues. With 2 bases removed from V and 1 base from J, the gap between germline ends came to 14 bases. The CDR3 protein is CASSQLLAGTNTEAFF. CDR3 coding DNA: TGTGCCAGCAGCCAACTCTTGGCAGGAACGAACACTGAAGCTTTCTTT.

The chain links TRBV7-2 to TRBJ1-5, with 8 positions matching TRBD1. Germline CDR1 is SGHTA and CDR2 is FQGNSA. The ends lost 5 bases at V and 7 bases at J; junction bases unmatched: 10. The CDR3 contains 15 residues. This CDR3 reads CASSAGQGGRQPQHF. DNA for the CDR3: TGTGCCAGCAGCGCAGGACAGGGAGGACGGCAGCCCCAGCATTTT.

The chain couples TRBV5-1 to TRBJ2-5, with TRBD2 identical over 11 bases. V gave up 4 bases and J gave up 2 bases; unmatched junction bases: 13. The germline V gene encodes CDR1 SGHRS and CDR2 YFSETQ. The length of the CDR3 is 18 residues. In DNA, the CDR3 is TGCGCCAGCAGCCGCTTGACTAGCGGGATTAATATTCAAGAGACCCAGTACTTC. Amino acids: CASSRLTSGINIQETQYF.

The CDR3 sequence is CASIQSGGLYNEQFF. CDR3 DNA sequence: TGTGCCAGCATTCAGAGCGGGGGCCTCTACAATGAGCAGTTCTTC. The J gene is TRBJ2-1, the V gene TRBV27; 8 bases are shared with TRBD2. The CDR3 extends over 15 amino acids. Germline trimming cut 7 bases from V and 3 bases from J; bases unmatched to any gene: 8. Germline loops: CDR1 MNHEY, CDR2 SMNVEV (reference sequence).

The J gene is TRBJ1-5, the V gene TRBV6-1; D is undetermined. The length of the CDR3 is 15 residues. Between the trimmed V and J ends, which lost 5 bases and 0 bases, there was a span of 11 bases. Germline-derived CDR1 and CDR2 are MNHNS and SASEGT. This CDR3 is CASSRTGDSNQPQHF. CDR3 DNA sequence: TGTGCCAGCAGTCGGACGGGAGATAGCAATCAGCCCCAGCATTTT.

The rearrangement uses TRBV6-5 and TRBJ2-7, with TRBD2 as a possible D gene (6 bases). Germline V lookup: CDR1 MNHEY, CDR2 SVGAGI. The CDR3 covers 15 residues. Trimming cost V 5 bases and J 1 base, with 15 bases left between them. As DNA, the CDR3 is TGTGCCAGCAGTCCGGAGGGGTTAGGGTCCTACGAGCAGTACTTC. It encodes CASSPEGLGSYEQYF.

The rearrangement links TRBV19 to TRBJ1-3; possibly TRBD1 for D (5 bases). CDR1 and CDR2 from the germline V gene are LNHDA and SQIVND (reference sequence). The CDR3 is made up of 14 amino acids. Trimming removed 4 bases at V and 4 bases at J, with 11 bases between. The CDR3 nucleotides read TGTGCCAGTAGTACCCAGGGAGGCGGAAACACCATATATTTT. It codes for CASSTQGGGNTIYF.

The chain combines TRBV28 with TRBJ1-5, with TRBD1 matching 8 bases. J lost 3 bases, V lost 6 bases, and 7 bases had no gene match. The CDR3 is 15 amino acids. Germline assignment: CDR1 MDHEN and CDR2 SYDVKM. CDR3 sequence reads: CASSKTGVVNQPQHF. CDR3 in DNA: TGTGCCAGCAGCAAGACAGGGGTGGTCAATCAGCCCCAGCATTTT.

This chain uses TRBV16 with TRBJ2-7; D is ambiguous. CDR3 size: 17 residues. Germline CDR1 is KGHSY and CDR2 is FQNENV. Trimming shortened V by 0 bases and J by 2 bases, and 17 bases separated the two germline ends. The CDR3 is CASSQSWYRQFTYEQYF. The CDR3 DNA reads as TGTGCCAGCAGCCAATCATGGTATCGACAATTCACCTACGAGCAGTACTTC.

The J gene is TRBJ1-1, the V gene TRBV30; D perhaps matches TRBD1 (6 bases). The V gene lost 4 bases and the J gene lost 8 bases, with 17 bases spanning the gap. The germline V gene encodes CDR1 GTSNPN and CDR2 SVGIG (reference sequence). This CDR3 is built from 13 residues. The CDR3 sequence: CAWKRQNTGEAFF. The DNA for the CDR3 is TGTGCCTGGAAGCGTCAGAATACAGGGGAAGCTTTCTTT.

This chain's CDR3 is CASSLLSSGGSYNEQFF. For the CDR3, the DNA is TGTGCCAGCAGCCTTTTATCTAGCGGGGGTTCATACAATGAGCAGTTCTTC. This chain links TRBV14 with TRBJ2-1, with 10 bases matching TRBD2. Germline V CDR1 and CDR2: SGHDN, FVKESK. The ends lost 4 bases at V and 4 bases at J; junction bases unmatched: 10. This CDR3 has 17 residues.

To note about this clone: Other DNA sequences in the sample encode the same CDR3. The V call is TRBV20-1, the J call TRBJ2-7; D is uncertain. The CDR3 is made up of 10 amino acids. Germline assignment: CDR1 DFQATT and CDR2 SNEGSKA (reference sequence). Trimming took 0 bases from V and 4 from J, leaving 1 base between them. As DNA, the CDR3 is TGCAGTGCTAGAGAGTACGAGCAGTACTTC. Its protein product is CSAREYEQYF.

The CDR3 sequence is CASSLRPRLDREETQYF. The CDR3 region has the DNA TGCGCCAGCAGCTTGAGACCCAGGTTGGACAGGGAAGAGACCCAGTACTTC. The chain joins TRBV5-1 to TRBJ2-5; 8 positions agree with TRBD1. The V segment lost 1 base and the J segment 3 bases; nucleotides outside the gene matches: 11. Germline V gives CDR1 SGHRS, CDR2 YFSETQ. The CDR3 totals 17 residues.

The genes are TRBV5-1 and TRBJ2-1; the match to TRBD1 covers 8 bases. J lost 3 bases, V lost 2 bases, and 4 bases had no gene match. Germline V CDR1 and CDR2: SGHRS, YFSETQ. The CDR3 loop spans 15 amino acids. CDR3 nucleotides: TGCGCCAGCAGCTTAGGACAGGGTATCTACAATGAGCAGTTCTTC. Its translation: CASSLGQGIYNEQFF.

The chain employs TRBV7-9 and TRBJ2-5; 9 bases are a match to TRBD2. The CDR3 has 18 amino acids. The V gene end was trimmed by 4 bases and the J gene end by 1 base; junction bases not matched to a gene: 13. Per the germline V gene, CDR1 is SEHNR and CDR2 is FQNEAQ (reference sequence). This CDR3 is CASSSLAGVERFQETQYF. DNA for the CDR3: TGTGCCAGCAGCTCCTTAGCGGGAGTGGAGCGCTTCCAAGAGACCCAGTACTTC. The full variable domain, its missing parts supplied by reference TRBV7-9 and TRBJ2-5, is DTGVSQNPRHKITKRGQNVTFRCDPISEHNRLYWYRQTLGQGPEFLTYFQNEAQLEKSRLLSDRFSAERPKGSFSTLEIQRTEQGDSAMYLCASSSLAGVERFQETQYFGPGTRLLVL.